One and the same sample provided the 25 T cell receptor beta chains below, sequenced in a study of T cells after yellow fever vaccination. MiXCR was run by TCRdb on the 5' RACE reads, yielding one entry per CDR3 protein. The sample contains a few hundred thousand distinct CDR3 sequences, more than 3% of which appear only once. The sample was PBMCs, taken on the day of the yellow fever booster vaccination. These receptors came from a man between 18 and 29 years old who received the YFV17D yellow fever vaccine.

The chain is built from TRBV11-2 and TRBJ2-6; D may be TRBD1 (5 bases). Germline V CDR1 and CDR2: SGHAT, FQNNGV. This CDR3 contains 16 residues. Trimming took 7 bases from V and 1 from J, leaving 14 bases between them. CDR3: CASNTIGVSGANVLTF. CDR3 nucleotides: TGTGCCAGCAACACCATAGGGGTTTCTGGGGCCAACGTCCTGACTTTC.

This clonotype was seen a few times. The chain combines TRBV7-2 with TRBJ1-2; 12 bases are a match to TRBD1. The CDR3 is 15 residues long. The V gene's germline CDR1 is SGHTA and CDR2 FQGNSA. V was pared by 2 bases and J by 6 bases, with 4 bases of the junction left unmatched. The DNA for the CDR3 is TGTGCCAGCAGCTTAAGGGACAGGGGGCGAGATGGCTACACCTTC. Its translation is CASSLRDRGRDGYTF.

The J gene is TRBJ2-7, the V gene TRBV20-1; TRBD1 aligns across 7 bases. This CDR3 is 13 amino acids long. CDR1 DFQATT and CDR2 SNEGSKA come from the germline V gene (reference sequence). J gave up 3 bases and V 1 base, and 3 bases lay outside the gene matches. The CDR3 sequence: CSARGGQNYEQYV. CDR3 DNA: TGCAGTGCTAGAGGGGGACAGAACTACGAGCAGTACGTC.

This clonotype was found many times. CDR3 DNA: TGTGCCAGCTCACCAAGGGATAGTCAAGGGGATGAGCAGTTCTTC. Protein: CASSPRDSQGDEQFF. V usage is TRBV18 and J usage is TRBJ2-1; TRBD1 might be the D (5 bases). The germline gives CDR1 KGHSH, CDR2 LQKENI. The CDR3 has 15 amino acids. V lost 2 bases, J lost 8 bases, and 16 bases lay in between. Drawing the rest from reference TRBV18 and TRBJ2-1, the complete variable domain is NAGVMQNPRHLVRRRGQEARLRCSPMKGHSHVYWYRQLPEEGLKFMVYLQKENIIDESGMPKERFSAEFPKEGPSILRIQQVVRGDSAAYFCASSPRDSQGDEQFFGPGTRLTVL.

The gene calls are TRBV2 and TRBJ1-4; D may be TRBD1 (5 bases). The CDR3 covers 13 residues. Looked up from germline, CDR1 is SNHLY and CDR2 is FYNNEI. Trimming removed 7 bases at V and 7 bases at J, with 13 bases between. Written as DNA, the CDR3 is TGTGCCAGCACTCAGGGCCTCGGTGAAAAACTGTTTTTT. Its protein product is CASTQGLGEKLFF.

This clonotype showed up many times. The V and J genes are TRBV18 and TRBJ1-6, with a weak D call TRBD1 (6 bases). Germline lookup yields CDR1 KGHSH and CDR2 LQKENI. CDR3 length equals 14 residues. V was shortened by 3 bases and J by 10 bases, with 13 bases between the two germline ends. CDR3 DNA sequence: TGTGCCAGCTCACCGGGGGGCCCGGACTCACCCCTCCACTTT. Its protein is CASSPGGPDSPLHF.

As concerns this clonotype: Germline and junction disagree at one end, which may indicate a read error. The chain recombines TRBV4-1 with TRBJ1-5, with D unresolved. The CDR3 loop spans 15 amino acids. CDR1 is MGHRA, CDR2 YSYEKL, per germline. The CDR3 protein is CASRQAWRSDQPQHF. DNA of the CDR3: TGCGCCAGCAGACAAGCCTGGCGTAGCGATCAGCCCCAGCATTTT.

DNA of the CDR3: TGTGCCAGCAGCTTCCAGTACTCCGGGGAGCTGTTTTTT. It is translated as CASSFQYSGELFF. V gene TRBV11-2 combines with J gene TRBJ2-2, with D unclear. V was trimmed by 3 bases and J by 6 bases, leaving 8 bases between them. CDR1 is SGHAT and CDR2 is FQNNGV in the germline V gene. CDR3 length: 13 amino acids.

This clonotype was detected ten times or more. The V call is TRBV20-1, the J call TRBJ1-5, with D perhaps matching TRBD1 (5 bases). Germline V gene lookup returns CDR1 DFQATT and CDR2 SNEGSKA (reference sequence). Trimming pared 6 bases from V and 9 bases from J, leaving 18 bases between. The CDR3 contains 13 residues. CDR3 in DNA: TGCAGTGCCCATGAGGGGCCCGGAGGGCCCCAGCATTTT. This encodes CSAHEGPGGPQHF.

At least ten counts were recorded for this clonotype. This sequence joins TRBV3-1 and TRBJ2-7, with 8 bases fitting TRBD1. Germline CDR1 and CDR2: LGHDT and YNNKEL (reference sequence). The junction had 8 bases not matched to a gene; V was cut back by 5 bases and J by 5 bases. This CDR3 spans 14 amino acids. The CDR3 here is CASSFGDRLNEQYF. The CDR3 nucleotides are TGTGCCAGCAGCTTTGGGGACAGGTTAAACGAGCAGTACTTC.

This clonotype was detected ten times or more. This rearrangement joins TRBV6-5 to TRBJ2-5; a weak D match, TRBD2 (5 bases). Germline V gene lookup returns CDR1 MNHEY and CDR2 SVGAGI. V lost 0 bases, J lost 5 bases, and 16 bases lay in between. The CDR3 has 16 residues. The CDR3 sequence is CASSYSIEGLGETQYF. The CDR3 DNA follows: TGTGCCAGCAGTTACTCGATTGAGGGTCTTGGGGAGACCCAGTACTTC.

This rearrangement joins TRBV20-1 to TRBJ2-5; D call uncertain. The ends were cut back, 5 bases at V and 1 base at J, with 11 bases in the middle. Germline V gene lookup returns CDR1 DFQATT and CDR2 SNEGSKA (reference sequence). The length of the CDR3 is 13 residues. The CDR3 region has the DNA TGCAGTGCTTTTCCGTGGGCCCAAGAGACCCAGTACTTC. Its protein is CSAFPWAQETQYF.

This clonotype was counted only a few times. The chain recombines TRBV4-2 with TRBJ2-1; 12 bases line up with TRBD2. The trim removed 3 bases at V and 6 bases at J, leaving 9 bases unmatched. CDR3 size: 17 residues. Germline V CDR1 and CDR2: LGHNA, YNFKEQ. CDR3 loop: CASSHPSGGAGRNEQFF. In DNA, the CDR3 is TGTGCCAGCAGCCACCCTAGCGGGGGGGCCGGTCGCAATGAGCAGTTCTTC.

This clonotype has a count of ten or more. This chain connects TRBV5-1 to TRBJ2-2; 9 bases fit TRBD1. The CDR3 extends over 16 amino acids. V gave up 1 base and J gave up 7 bases; unmatched junction bases: 8. Germline V gene lookup returns CDR1 SGHRS and CDR2 YFSETQ. The CDR3 sequence: CASSLTGQGWNGELFF. DNA of the CDR3: TGCGCCAGCAGCTTGACCGGACAGGGGTGGAACGGGGAGCTGTTTTTT.

This sequence joins TRBV27 and TRBJ2-5; D is undetermined. The CDR3 consists of 11 residues. V was shortened by 10 bases and J by 5 bases, with 11 bases between the two germline ends. CDR1 and CDR2 from the germline V gene are MNHEY and SMNVEV (reference sequence). The CDR3 spells CATMKRETQYF. The DNA of the CDR3 is TGTGCCACAATGAAAAGGGAGACCCAGTACTTC.

This clonotype was counted ten times or more. The V call is TRBV7-2, the J call TRBJ1-4; D gene uncertain. V lost 1 base to trimming and J lost 0 bases, with 6 bases between them. The CDR3 consists of 15 residues. The germline V gene encodes CDR1 SGHTA and CDR2 FQGNSA. As DNA, the CDR3 is TGTGCCAGCAGCTTAGGACCTGCAACTAATGAAAAACTGTTTTTT. It is translated as CASSLGPATNEKLFF.

This chain uses TRBV12-3 or TRBV12-4 with TRBJ2-2, with no clear D. The CDR3 runs 15 residues. V lost 3 bases to trimming and J lost 6 bases, with 14 bases between them. CDR3 nucleotides: TGTGCCAGCAGTTTCGGCATGGAAATCCCCGGGGAGCTGTTTTTT. Amino acids: CASSFGMEIPGELFF.

The genes are TRBV5-1 and TRBJ2-7, with 7 nucleotides matching TRBD2. The CDR3 runs to 13 residues. Trimming took 4 bases from V and 3 from J; bases not matched to a gene: 4. Germline lookup yields CDR1 SGHRS and CDR2 YFSETQ. Written as DNA, the CDR3 is TGCGCCAGCAGCCCCGGACTAGACTACGAGCAGTACGTC. It encodes CASSPGLDYEQYV.

This clonotype was picked up a small number of times. V and J are TRBV20-1 and TRBJ1-5, with D perhaps TRBD1 (5 bases). The CDR3 totals 13 residues. The V end lost 3 bases, the J end lost 3 bases, and 9 bases lay between the germline ends. From germline, CDR1 is DFQATT and CDR2 SNEGSKA (reference sequence). In nucleotides, the CDR3 is TGCAGTGCTAGCATGGACAACAATCAGCCCCAGCATTTT. Translating gives CSASMDNNQPQHF.

The rearrangement joins TRBV6-5 to TRBJ1-3; D perhaps matches TRBD1 (5 bases). The CDR3 is made up of 14 amino acids. V gave up 2 bases and J gave up 8 bases, with 13 bases separating them. Per germline, CDR1 MNHEY and CDR2 SVGAGI. CDR3 protein: CASSYLFGGDTIYF. The DNA of the CDR3 is TGTGCCAGCAGTTACCTATTCGGGGGGGACACCATATATTTT.

The chain recombines TRBV20-1 with TRBJ2-3, with 7 bases aligning to TRBD2. The V gene end was trimmed by 7 bases and the J gene end by 2 bases; junction bases not matched to a gene: 9. Germline CDR1 and CDR2: DFQATT and SNEGSKA (reference sequence). The CDR3 totals 14 residues. The CDR3 reads CSEVGGKTTDTQYF. CDR3 DNA sequence: TGCAGTGAGGTGGGGGGGAAGACCACAGATACGCAGTATTTT.

The table lists this clonotype with many counts. V is TRBV20-1 and J is TRBJ2-7; D unresolved. The CDR3 spans 10 residues. Trimming cost V 6 bases and J 5 bases, with 8 bases left between them. CDR1 and CDR2 from the germline V gene are DFQATT and SNEGSKA (reference sequence). The CDR3 nucleotides read TGCAGTGCCTTTGGCAACGAGCAGTACTTC. Protein sequence: CSAFGNEQYF.

This clonotype was seen repeatedly, ten times or more. V gene TRBV9 combines with J gene TRBJ1-1, with a tentative D call TRBD1 (6 bases). V was clipped by 4 bases and J by 5 bases, with 9 bases between them. Germline-derived CDR1 and CDR2 are SGDLS and YYNGEE. This CDR3 comprises 12 residues. The CDR3 DNA reads as TGTGCCAGCAGCACAGGGCGGACTGAAGCTTTCTTT. Its translation: CASSTGRTEAFF.

This clonotype has ten or more counts. V and J are TRBV4-1 and TRBJ1-1, with D perhaps TRBD1 (6 bases). CDR1 MGHRA and CDR2 YSYEKL come from the germline V gene. The CDR3 sequence is 15 residues long. Trimming cost V 2 bases and J 1 base, with 11 bases left between them. CDR3 bases: TGCGCCAGCAGCCAACTTAGGACAGCGAACACTGAAGCTTTCTTT. Its protein is CASSQLRTANTEAFF.

The chain combines TRBV19 with TRBJ1-1; D is perhaps TRBD1 (5 bases). With 5 bases removed from V and 5 bases from J, the gap between germline ends came to 15 bases. The CDR3 consists of 14 residues. Germline values: CDR1 LNHDA, CDR2 SQIVND (reference sequence). The CDR3, as DNA: TGTGCCAGTAGTGGTCTGGGAAGGGGAACTGAAGCTTTCTTT. Amino acid sequence: CASSGLGRGTEAFF.